This T cell receptor (beta chain) appears in the sequencing data of a study of cytomegalovirus exposure and HLA in healthy donors. CDR3 length: 13 amino acids. The V gene lost 2 bases and the J gene lost 6 bases, with 11 bases spanning the gap. Germline V gene lookup returns CDR1 MNHEY and CDR2 SMNVEV (reference sequence). PCR employed 60 Vbeta and 13 Jbeta primers. Profiled with immunoSEQ multiplex PCR; TCRdb holds only in-frame clones, not every one. This table holds about 160,000 clones, approximately 80% found once. This clone was recorded once. Sequencing was performed on PBMCs. The chain links TRBV27 to TRBJ2-7; D unresolved. The sequence derives from a man younger than 45 in good health and CMV-seropositive. The CDR3 sequence: CASSLQTASEQYF. The CDR3 region has the DNA TGTGCCAGCAGTTTACAGACCGCTAGCGAGCAGTACTTC.